A selection of T cell receptor beta chains follows, all from one sample in a study of multiple sclerosis patients with progressive multifocal leukoencephalopathy. The table came from immunoSEQ multiplex PCR; TCRdb's copy has only in-frame clones and leaves some out. The table has fewer than 40,000 clones, about 91% seen once. Sequencing input: PBMCs. The receptors here all came from a human donor with multiple sclerosis. Each CDR3 is given with its conserved first and last residue. D genes are given only for firm matches. A clone size is listed for some rows: how often the clone was seen (once, few, many), or a class if it is expanded.

j_gene,abundance,d_gene,len,v_gene,CDR3aa,CDR3nt
TRBJ2-2,-,-,16,TRBV2,CASSEQGIRVTGELFF,TGTGCCAGCAGTGAACAGGGGATAAGGGTCACCGGGGAGCTGTTTTTT
TRBJ1-3,once,-,15,TRBV9,CASSVGAPPGNTIYF,TGTGCCAGCAGCGTAGGGGCTCCGCCTGGAAACACCATATATTTT
TRBJ1-2,-,TRBD1,13,TRBV27,CASRPTGGEGYTF,TGTGCCAGCAGACCTACAGGGGGCGAGGGCTACACCTTC
TRBJ2-1,-,-,17,TRBV19,CASSITGARSFYNEQFF,TGTGCCAGTAGTATCACGGGGGCACGGTCCTTTTACAATGAGCAGTTCTTC
TRBJ2-1,medium-sized,-,12,TRBV27,CASSILGNEQFF,TGTGCCAGCAGTATATTAGGAAATGAGCAGTTCTTC
TRBJ1-1,-,-,14,TRBV11-1,CASSFRGGSTEAFF,TGTGCCAGCAGCTTCAGGGGTGGGAGCACTGAAGCTTTCTTT
TRBJ2-1,-,TRBD2,16,TRBV7-2,CASSPTGLAEYNEQFF,TGTGCCAGCAGCCCCACTGGACTAGCGGAGTACAATGAGCAGTTCTTC
TRBJ1-5,-,-,16,TRBV19,CASSLPWTISNQPQHF,TGTGCCAGTAGTCTCCCCTGGACCATTAGCAATCAGCCCCAGCATTTT
TRBJ2-7,-,-,12,TRBV30,CAWSVLPNEQYF,TGTGCCTGGAGTGTACTACCAAATGAGCAGTACTTC
TRBJ1-1,-,-,15,TRBV13,CASSLGGRENTEAFF,TGTGCCAGCAGCTTAGGCGGGCGGGAGAACACTGAAGCTTTCTTT
TRBJ2-7,once,-,13,TRBV2,CASSDGQRTEQYF,TGTGCCAGCAGTGACGGACAGCGAACCGAGCAGTACTTC
TRBJ2-1,-,TRBD2,15,TRBV9,CASSRAGGSYNEQFF,TGTGCCAGCAGTCGTGCGGGAGGCTCCTACAATGAGCAGTTCTTC
TRBJ2-7,-,TRBD2,14,TRBV5-1,CASSFGTSAYEQYF,TGCGCCAGCAGCTTCGGGACTAGCGCCTACGAGCAGTACTTC